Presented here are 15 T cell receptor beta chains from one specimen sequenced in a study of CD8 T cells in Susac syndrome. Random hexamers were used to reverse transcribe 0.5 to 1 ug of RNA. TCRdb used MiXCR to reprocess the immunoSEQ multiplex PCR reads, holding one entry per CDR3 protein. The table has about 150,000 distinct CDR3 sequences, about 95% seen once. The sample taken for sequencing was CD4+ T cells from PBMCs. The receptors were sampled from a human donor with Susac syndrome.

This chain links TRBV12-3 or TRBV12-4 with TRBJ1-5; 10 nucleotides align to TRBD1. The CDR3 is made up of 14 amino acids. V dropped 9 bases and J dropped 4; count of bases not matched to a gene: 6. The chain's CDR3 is CASKGQGTNQPQHF. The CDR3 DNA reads TGTGCCAGTAAGGGACAGGGGACGAATCAGCCCCAGCATTTT.

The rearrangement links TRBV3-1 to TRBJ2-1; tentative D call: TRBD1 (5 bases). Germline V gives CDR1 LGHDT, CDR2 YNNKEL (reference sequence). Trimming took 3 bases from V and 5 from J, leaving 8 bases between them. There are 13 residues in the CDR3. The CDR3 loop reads CASSQGRDNEQFF. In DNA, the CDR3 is TGTGCCAGCAGCCAGGGCAGGGACAATGAGCAGTTCTTC.

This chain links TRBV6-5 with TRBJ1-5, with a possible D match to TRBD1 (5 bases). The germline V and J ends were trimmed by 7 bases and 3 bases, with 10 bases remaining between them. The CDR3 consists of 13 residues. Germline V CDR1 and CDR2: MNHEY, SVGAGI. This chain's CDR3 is CASTGQLNQPQHF. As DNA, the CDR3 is TGTGCCAGCACCGGACAACTCAATCAGCCCCAGCATTTT.

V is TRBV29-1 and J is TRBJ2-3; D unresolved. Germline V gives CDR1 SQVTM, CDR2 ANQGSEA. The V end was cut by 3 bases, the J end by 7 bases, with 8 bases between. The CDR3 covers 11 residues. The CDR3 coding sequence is TGCAGCGTTGACAACGGAAATACGCAGTATTTT. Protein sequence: CSVDNGNTQYF.

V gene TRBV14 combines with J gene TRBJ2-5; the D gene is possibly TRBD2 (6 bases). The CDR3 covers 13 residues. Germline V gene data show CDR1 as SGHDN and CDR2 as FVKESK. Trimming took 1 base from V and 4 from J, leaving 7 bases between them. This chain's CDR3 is CASSQAGVETQYF. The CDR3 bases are TGTGCCAGCAGCCAAGCGGGGGTAGAGACCCAGTACTTC.

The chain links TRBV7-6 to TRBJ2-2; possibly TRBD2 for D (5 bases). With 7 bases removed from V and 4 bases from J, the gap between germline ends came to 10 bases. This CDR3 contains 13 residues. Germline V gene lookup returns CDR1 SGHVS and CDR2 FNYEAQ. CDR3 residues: CASTGSGTGELFF. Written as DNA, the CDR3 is TGTGCCAGCACGGGGTCGGGCACCGGGGAGCTGTTTTTT.

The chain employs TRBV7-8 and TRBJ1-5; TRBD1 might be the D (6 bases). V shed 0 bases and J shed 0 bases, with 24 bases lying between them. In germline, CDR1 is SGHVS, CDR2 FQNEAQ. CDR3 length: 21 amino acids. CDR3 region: CASSLALPGGPGPNSNQPQHF. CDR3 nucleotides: TGTGCCAGCAGCTTAGCCCTCCCGGGGGGGCCCGGTCCCAATAGCAATCAGCCCCAGCATTTT.

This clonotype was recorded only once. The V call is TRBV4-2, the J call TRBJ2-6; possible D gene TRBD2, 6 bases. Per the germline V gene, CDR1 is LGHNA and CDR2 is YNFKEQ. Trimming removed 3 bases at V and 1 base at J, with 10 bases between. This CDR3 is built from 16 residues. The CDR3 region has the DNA TGTGCCAGCAGCCAGGGCGGGACTTCTGGGGCCAACGTCCTGACTTTC. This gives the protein CASSQGGTSGANVLTF.

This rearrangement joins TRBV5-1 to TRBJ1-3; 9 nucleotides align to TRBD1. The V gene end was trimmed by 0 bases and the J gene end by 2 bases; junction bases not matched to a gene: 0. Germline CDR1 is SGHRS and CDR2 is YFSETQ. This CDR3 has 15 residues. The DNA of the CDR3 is TGCGCCAGCAGCTTGGGGGACAGGGCTGGAAACACCATATATTTT. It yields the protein CASSLGDRAGNTIYF.

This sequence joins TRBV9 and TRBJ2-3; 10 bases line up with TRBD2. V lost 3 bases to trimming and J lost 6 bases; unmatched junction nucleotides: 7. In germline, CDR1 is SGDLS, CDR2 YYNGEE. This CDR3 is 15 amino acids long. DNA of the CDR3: TGTGCCAGCAGCGGGCTAGCGGGGGTAAGGGATACGCAGTATTTT. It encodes CASSGLAGVRDTQYF.

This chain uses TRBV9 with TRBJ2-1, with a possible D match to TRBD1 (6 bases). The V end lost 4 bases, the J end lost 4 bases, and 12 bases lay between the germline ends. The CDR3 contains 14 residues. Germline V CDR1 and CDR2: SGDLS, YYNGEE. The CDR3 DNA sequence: TGTGCCAGCAGCCCGAGGGGACAATACAATGAGCAGTTCTTC. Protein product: CASSPRGQYNEQFF.

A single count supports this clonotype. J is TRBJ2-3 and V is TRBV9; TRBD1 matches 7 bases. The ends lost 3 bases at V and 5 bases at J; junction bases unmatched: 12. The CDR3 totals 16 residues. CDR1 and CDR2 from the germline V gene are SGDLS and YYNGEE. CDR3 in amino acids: CASSAQLQGPGDTQYF. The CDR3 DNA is TGTGCCAGCAGCGCCCAGCTACAGGGGCCGGGAGATACGCAGTATTTT.

DNA for the CDR3: TGTGCCAGCAGTGACTCCTACCCTGGGGCCAACGTCCTGACTTTC. As protein: CASSDSYPGANVLTF. This chain uses TRBV25-1 with TRBJ2-6; D is uncertain. The germline CDR1 and CDR2 sequences are MGHDK and SYGVNS. The CDR3 has 15 amino acids. Deletions cut 3 bases from V and 2 bases from J, with 8 bases between.

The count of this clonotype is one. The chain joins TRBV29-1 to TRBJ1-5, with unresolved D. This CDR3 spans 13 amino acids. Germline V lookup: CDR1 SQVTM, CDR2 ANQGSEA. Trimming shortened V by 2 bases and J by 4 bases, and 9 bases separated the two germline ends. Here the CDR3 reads CSVEPSFNQPQHF. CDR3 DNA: TGCAGCGTTGAACCCAGTTTTAATCAGCCCCAGCATTTT.

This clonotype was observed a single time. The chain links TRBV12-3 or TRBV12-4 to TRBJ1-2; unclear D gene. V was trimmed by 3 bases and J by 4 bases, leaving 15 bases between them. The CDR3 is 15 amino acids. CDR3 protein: CASSFRREGSYGYTF. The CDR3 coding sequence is TGTGCCAGCAGTTTCAGGAGGGAAGGAAGCTATGGCTACACCTTC.